Presented here are 17 T cell receptor beta chains from one specimen sequenced in a study of blood T cell repertoires in COVID-19. This table comes from immunoSEQ multiplex PCR, and its TCRdb copy is limited to in-frame clones, with some not included. Of around 280,000 clones in the sample, 70% to 90% were seen once. Sequenced material: peripheral blood. All receptors derive from a woman between 45 and 65 years old with active or convalescent COVID-19.

This clone was seen a few times. The genes are TRBV6-1 and TRBJ1-3; TRBD1 might be the D (5 bases). The CDR3 consists of 15 residues. Looked up from germline, CDR1 is MNHNS and CDR2 is SASEGT. The V end was cut by 1 base, the J end by 7 bases, with 14 bases between. The CDR3 coding sequence is TGTGCCAGCAGTGAAGGGTCCAGGGCATTTAACACCATATATTTT. This sequence encodes CASSEGSRAFNTIYF.

The J gene is TRBJ1-3, the V gene TRBV6-6, with TRBD1 matching over 11 bases. This CDR3 contains 16 residues. CDR1 and CDR2 from the germline V gene are MNHNY and SVGAGI (reference sequence). The V gene end was trimmed by 5 bases and the J gene end by 3 bases; junction bases not matched to a gene: 6. The CDR3 DNA follows: TGTGCCAGCAGTCGATCGGACAGGGGGCTTGGAAACACCATATATTTT. The encoded protein is CASSRSDRGLGNTIYF.

This chain uses TRBV7-9 with TRBJ2-5; 9 nucleotides match TRBD1. From germline, CDR1 is SEHNR and CDR2 FQNEAQ (reference sequence). The CDR3 runs 15 residues. The ends lost 5 bases at V and 5 bases at J; junction bases unmatched: 9. In DNA form, the CDR3 reads TGTGCCAGCAGCCGACCGGGACAGGGAGTTGAGACCCAGTACTTC. It specifies CASSRPGQGVETQYF.

The V gene is TRBV9, the J gene TRBJ2-1; 8 bases are a match to TRBD2. Trimming removed 0 bases from V and 3 bases from J; junction bases left unmatched: 5. The CDR3 runs to 16 residues. Looked up from germline, CDR1 is SGDLS and CDR2 is YYNGEE. CDR3 region: CASSVGLAGGYNEQFF. The CDR3 nucleotides are TGTGCCAGCAGCGTAGGGCTAGCGGGCGGCTACAATGAGCAGTTCTTC.

The CDR3 sequence: CAISLRSYNEQFF. In DNA form, the CDR3 reads TGTGCCATCAGTTTGCGCTCCTACAATGAGCAGTTCTTC. This rearrangement joins TRBV10-3 to TRBJ2-1; D remains unclear. The germline V and J ends were trimmed by 5 bases and 0 bases, with 5 bases remaining between them. The CDR3 covers 13 residues. CDR1 ENHRY and CDR2 SYGVKD come from the germline V gene.

The chain combines TRBV4-1 with TRBJ1-6; D not certain. The V and J ends lost 0 bases and 4 bases respectively, with 10 bases between them. Germline lookup yields CDR1 MGHRA and CDR2 YSYEKL. CDR3 length: 16 residues. This CDR3 is CASSQDVAAYNSPLHF. CDR3 nucleotide sequence: TGCGCCAGCAGCCAAGATGTGGCGGCTTATAATTCACCCCTCCACTTT.

The rearrangement uses TRBV5-6 and TRBJ1-1; D is perhaps TRBD1 (6 bases). The V and J ends lost 0 bases and 4 bases respectively, with 13 bases between them. Germline-derived CDR1 and CDR2 are SGHDT and YYEEEE. This CDR3 has 15 amino acids. The CDR3 is CASSLVGTRSTEAFF. The CDR3 bases are TGTGCCAGCAGCTTGGTGGGGACAAGAAGCACTGAAGCTTTCTTT.

This clone occurred once. The chain links TRBV12-3 or TRBV12-4 to TRBJ2-1; D may be TRBD2 (6 bases). The CDR3 length is 12 residues. Trimming removed 7 bases from V and 6 bases from J, with 10 bases in between. CDR3 in DNA: TGTGCCAGCACCGGACTATCCAATGAGCAGTTCTTC. Its translation is CASTGLSNEQFF.

The chain has TRBV7-8 and TRBJ2-5; no reliable D call. Germline V CDR1 and CDR2: SGHVS, FQNEAQ. The CDR3 runs to 17 residues. V lost 5 bases to trimming and J lost 0 bases, with 19 bases between them. The CDR3 DNA sequence: TGTGCCAGCAGCATAAGTCCCCTTCAGGATCACCAAGAGACCCAGTACTTC. As protein: CASSISPLQDHQETQYF.

This sequence joins TRBV6-2 or TRBV6-3 and TRBJ2-5; tentatively, D is TRBD2 (6 bases). Germline CDR1 and CDR2: MNHEY and SVGEGT. The CDR3 runs 13 residues. V dropped 2 bases and J dropped 3 bases, with 7 bases sitting between them. CDR3 residues: CASSYRGEETQYF. The CDR3 DNA reads TGTGCCAGCAGTTACCGCGGGGAAGAGACCCAGTACTTC.

The chain joins TRBV19 to TRBJ1-5; D gene unclear. Per the germline V gene, CDR1 is LNHDA and CDR2 is SQIVND (reference sequence). Between the trimmed V and J ends, which lost 6 bases and 7 bases, there was a span of 13 bases. The CDR3 is 13 amino acids. The CDR3 loop is CASRRADYQPQHF. The CDR3 DNA follows: TGTGCCAGTAGGAGGGCGGACTACCAGCCCCAGCATTTT. Supplemented by reference TRBV19 and TRBJ1-5, the full variable domain reads DGGITQSPKYLFRKEGQNVTLSCEQNLNHDAMYWYRQDPGQGLRLIYYSQIVNDFQKGDIAEGYSVSREKKESFPLTVTSAQKNPTAFYLCASRRADYQPQHFGDGTRLSIL.

The J gene is TRBJ1-1, the V gene TRBV9, with TRBD1 matching 10 bases. V dropped 4 bases and J dropped 5; count of bases not matched to a gene: 14. The CDR3 covers 17 residues. Looked up from germline, CDR1 is SGDLS and CDR2 is YYNGEE. CDR3 loop: CASSLGGGQGVVTEAFF. The CDR3 DNA reads as TGTGCCAGCAGCCTAGGAGGAGGACAGGGGGTTGTGACTGAAGCTTTCTTT. Using reference TRBV9 and TRBJ1-1 for the parts outside the CDR3, the full variable domain is DSGVTQTPKHLITATGQRVTLRCSPRSGDLSVYWYQQSLDQGLQFLIQYYNGEERAKGNILERFSAQQFPDLHSELNLSSLELGDSALYFCASSLGGGQGVVTEAFFGQGTRLTVV.

The CDR3, as DNA: TGTGCCAGCAGCTTCGGACAGGCCTACGAGCAGTACTTC. It yields the protein CASSFGQAYEQYF. This chain connects TRBV2 to TRBJ2-7; the match to TRBD1 covers 7 bases. J gave up 2 bases and V 6 bases, and 4 bases lay outside the gene matches. The CDR3 covers 13 residues. Germline loops: CDR1 SNHLY, CDR2 FYNNEI.

In this sample, this clone turned up once. The rearrangement links TRBV6-6 to TRBJ1-1; D is possibly TRBD1 (6 bases). CDR1 MNHNY and CDR2 SVGAGI come from the germline V gene (reference sequence). CDR3 length: 13 amino acids. With 7 bases removed from V and 1 base from J, the gap between germline ends came to 10 bases. The CDR3 DNA sequence: TGTGCCAGCATATCGGACAGGAACACTGAAGCTTTCTTT. Translating gives CASISDRNTEAFF.

This sequence joins TRBV28 and TRBJ2-1; 11 bases are a match to TRBD2. The germline gives CDR1 MDHEN, CDR2 SYDVKM. Trimming took 3 bases from V and 2 from J; bases not matched to a gene: 12. This CDR3 has 19 amino acids. For the CDR3, the DNA is TGTGCCAGCAGTTTTGAGGGTAGCGGGAGGGCACTGACCTACAATGAGCAGTTCTTC. As protein: CASSFEGSGRALTYNEQFF. Supplemented by reference TRBV28 and TRBJ2-1, the full variable domain reads DVKVTQSSRYLVKRTGEKVFLECVQDMDHENMFWYRQDPGLGLRLIYFSYDVKMKEKGDIPEGYSVSREKKERFSLILESASTNQTSMYLCASSFEGSGRALTYNEQFFGPGTRLTVL.

This chain joins TRBV19 and TRBJ2-1; the match to TRBD2 covers 7 bases. The CDR3 contains 16 residues. V shed 3 bases and J 7 bases; nucleotides not matched to a gene: 12. CDR1 is LNHDA, CDR2 SQIVND, per germline (reference sequence). The CDR3 loop reads CASSITSALGGNEQFF. DNA of the CDR3: TGTGCCAGTAGTATCACTAGCGCCCTCGGTGGGAATGAGCAGTTCTTC.

A single count supports this clone. The V call is TRBV6-5, the J call TRBJ2-7, with TRBD2 as a possible D gene (6 bases). Germline lookup yields CDR1 MNHEY and CDR2 SVGAGI. V was cut by 2 bases and J by 2 bases, with 13 bases left in between. This CDR3 comprises 15 residues. The chain's CDR3 is CASSYGSGATYEQYF. CDR3 bases: TGTGCCAGCAGTTACGGATCGGGAGCTACCTACGAGCAGTACTTC.